What follows are 8 T cell receptor beta chains derived from one specimen sequenced in a study of Ad26.COV2.S vaccination and SARS-CoV-2 variants. The repertoire was sequenced with immunoSEQ multiplex PCR; TCRdb's copy has only in-frame clones and lacks some. The sample has more than 300,000 clones, around four fifths seen once; the top ten hold 2% to 2.5%. Indicated treatment: around 19 received Ad26.COV2.S at low or high dose, single or two shots; about 5 received placebo; per-sample allocation not given. Specimens were obtained on day 63 following the first vaccine or placebo injection. The source material was peripheral blood, sampled in a trial of Ad26.COV2.S vaccine versus placebo. These receptors all come from a person aged 18-60 years who received the Ad26.COV2.S COVID-19 vaccine or a placebo.

This clone was seen a handful of times. The CDR3 protein is CASSFNRGYEQYF. In DNA, the CDR3 is TGCGCCAGCAGCTTCAACAGGGGTTACGAGCAGTACTTC. The chain uses TRBV5-1 and TRBJ2-7; TRBD1 matches 7 bases. V lost 2 bases, J lost 4 bases, and 3 bases stayed unmatched. Germline V CDR1 and CDR2: SGHRS, YFSETQ. The CDR3 is 13 amino acids.

The chain has TRBV28 and TRBJ1-3; D remains ambiguous. The CDR3 runs 13 residues. V lost 10 bases and J lost 0, with 10 bases in between. From germline, CDR1 is MDHEN and CDR2 SYDVKM. DNA for the CDR3: TGTGCCATCCGACCGGCCTCTGGAAACACCATATATTTT. Protein product: CAIRPASGNTIYF. Full variable domain (remainder filled in from reference TRBV28 and TRBJ1-3): DVKVTQSSRYLVKRTGEKVFLECVQDMDHENMFWYRQDPGLGLRLIYFSYDVKMKEKGDIPEGYSVSREKKERFSLILESASTNQTSMYLCAIRPASGNTIYFGEGSWLTVV.

A single count supports this clone. This chain connects TRBV10-2 to TRBJ2-7, with D hard to call. Trimming took 2 bases from V and 2 from J, leaving 10 bases between them. Germline V gene sequence: CDR1 WSHSY, CDR2 SAAADI. The CDR3 length is 14 residues. CDR3 in amino acids: CASSELAVAYEQYF. The CDR3 region has the DNA TGCGCCAGCAGTGAGCTGGCAGTAGCCTACGAGCAGTACTTC.

This clone was seen once. V gene TRBV7-6 combines with J gene TRBJ1-1; D gene uncertain. V was cut by 2 bases and J by 2 bases, with 12 bases left in between. Germline CDR1 and CDR2: SGHVS and FNYEAQ. This CDR3 is 15 amino acids long. CDR3 bases: TGTGCCAGCAGCTTACTACAAGGCCCCAACACTGAAGCTTTCTTT. Its translation: CASSLLQGPNTEAFF.

This clone was counted only a few times. V usage is TRBV2 and J usage is TRBJ1-6, with 8 bases fitting TRBD1. V lost 6 bases to trimming and J lost 6 bases; unmatched junction nucleotides: 4. Germline CDR1 is SNHLY and CDR2 is FYNNEI. There are 14 residues in the CDR3. DNA of the CDR3: TGTGCCAGCAGCGACAGGGGTGGTAATTCACCCCTCCACTTT. Translation: CASSDRGGNSPLHF.

V and J are TRBV28 and TRBJ1-4, with a weak D call TRBD1 (5 bases). CDR3 length: 14 amino acids. CDR1 is MDHEN and CDR2 is SYDVKM in the germline V gene. V was cut by 5 bases and J by 10 bases, with 17 bases left in between. The CDR3, as DNA: TGTGCCAGCAGTCTTGGGGGGGTGCAAGTAAAACTGTTTTTT. Its translation: CASSLGGVQVKLFF.

The rearrangement joins TRBV19 to TRBJ2-2; a weak D match, TRBD2 (5 bases). The germline CDR1 and CDR2 sequences are LNHDA and SQIVND (reference sequence). The CDR3 extends over 17 amino acids. V lost 3 bases and J lost 3, with 17 bases in between. The CDR3 reads CASSIGPAEGDTGELFF. CDR3 DNA sequence: TGTGCCAGTAGTATTGGTCCCGCTGAGGGTGACACCGGGGAGCTGTTTTTT.

This chain joins TRBV2 and TRBJ1-5; perhaps TRBD1 as D (5 bases). V was cut by 6 bases and J by 9 bases, with 15 bases left in between. The CDR3 is 13 residues long. The germline gives CDR1 SNHLY, CDR2 FYNNEI. CDR3 amino acids: CASSRTFGAPQHF. The CDR3 DNA follows: TGTGCCAGCAGCCGGACATTCGGGGCGCCCCAGCATTTT.